This section outlines one T cell receptor (beta chain) sequence together with its context. Germline V gives CDR1 SGHRS, CDR2 YFSETQ. V shed 4 bases and J 6 bases; nucleotides not matched to a gene: 10. The CDR3 is made up of 14 amino acids. Seattle patient enrollment occurred during active infection, with longitudinal follow-up thereafter. Per the study methods: It was from reference gene primer amplification that nucleated cell counts were estimated. The data were produced by immunoSEQ multiplex PCR, yet TCRdb's version contains in-frame clones alone and is incomplete. For V, J and clone size, that table is used; D and trimming come from the DNA. The table lists 200,000 to 250,000 clones, over 80% of them singletons. The source of the sample is a study of blood T cell repertoires in COVID-19.

Sample: peripheral blood. The chain is built from TRBV5-1 and TRBJ2-7; 7 nucleotides agree with TRBD1. The receptor was derived from a young man with COVID-19, enrolled during active disease. As DNA, the CDR3 is TGCGCCAGCAGCGGAAAATTACAGGGGTCCGAGCAGTACTTC. It is translated as CASSGKLQGSEQYF.